Following are 23 T cell receptor beta chains from one sample sequenced in a study of long-term antiretroviral therapy in people with HIV. Version v3.0 of the immunoSEQ assay ran at survey level. Data came from immunoSEQ multiplex PCR; TCRdb stores just in-frame clones and leaves some out. Among some 33,000 clones listed, around 80% were seen once. Sequencing used unsorted PBMCs, obtained 0.6 years after starting antiretroviral therapy. All receptors come from a man between 18 and 29 years old with HIV.

This clone turned up a few times. The chain carries TRBV28 and TRBJ1-2; no definite D call. The CDR3 sequence is 12 residues long. V was pared by 3 bases and J by 3 bases, with 5 bases between. Germline CDR1 and CDR2: MDHEN and SYDVKM. DNA for the CDR3: TGTGCCAGCAGTTTCGCCGACTATGGCTACACCTTC. This codes for CASSFADYGYTF.

This chain joins TRBV4-1 and TRBJ2-4; a weak D match, TRBD2 (5 bases). The CDR3 loop spans 18 amino acids. Germline values: CDR1 MGHRA, CDR2 YSYEKL. With 0 bases removed from V and 0 bases from J, the gap between germline ends came to 15 bases. The CDR3 nucleotides are TGCGCCAGCAGCCAAGATGAGGGCAGGTCCGAAGCCAAAAACATTCAGTACTTC. Its protein product is CASSQDEGRSEAKNIQYF.

The chain employs TRBV2 and TRBJ1-5; D perhaps matches TRBD1 (6 bases). Germline-derived CDR1 and CDR2 are SNHLY and FYNNEI. V was pared by 3 bases and J by 5 bases, with 11 bases between. The CDR3 sequence is 14 residues long. CDR3 nucleotides: TGTGCCAGCAGTGAGGTGCAGGGGTATCAGCCCCAGCATTTT. Protein sequence: CASSEVQGYQPQHF.

The chain recombines TRBV28 with TRBJ2-7; D tentatively reads TRBD1 or TRBD2 (6 bases each). The germline V gene encodes CDR1 MDHEN and CDR2 SYDVKM. The CDR3 runs to 13 residues. Trimming removed 7 bases from V and 7 bases from J, with 17 bases in between. For the CDR3, the DNA is TGTGCCAGCACGGGGGCAGCCCCCTTAGAGCAGTACTTC. It is translated as CASTGAAPLEQYF.

This clone turned up a few times. This rearrangement joins TRBV5-4 to TRBJ2-2, with no clear D. Germline loops: CDR1 SGHNT, CDR2 YYREEE (reference sequence). The CDR3 covers 14 residues. Trimming cost V 6 bases and J 0 bases, with 9 bases left between them. CDR3 in amino acids: CASMDAPNTGELFF. CDR3 sequence (DNA): TGTGCCAGCATGGACGCTCCGAACACCGGGGAGCTGTTTTTT.

The rearrangement links TRBV5-1 to TRBJ2-1, with D possibly called TRBD1 or TRBD2 (7 bases each). Germline V gives CDR1 SGHRS, CDR2 YFSETQ. The CDR3 has 15 amino acids. Trimming removed 1 base from V and 7 bases from J, with 15 bases in between. The CDR3 DNA is TGCGCCAGCAGCTTGAGGCCAGGGGGGGGTAATGAGCAGTTCTTC. Residues: CASSLRPGGGNEQFF.

V and J are TRBV4-2 and TRBJ2-2; no clear D gene. The CDR3 spans 17 residues. Between the trimmed V and J ends, which lost 4 bases and 1 base, there was a span of 16 bases. The V gene's germline CDR1 is LGHNA and CDR2 YNFKEQ. The CDR3, as DNA: TGTGCCAGCAGCCCTAGGCTAGGACGGGTGAACACCGGGGAGCTGTTTTTT. Encoded protein: CASSPRLGRVNTGELFF.

This rearrangement joins TRBV10-2 to TRBJ2-3; D is ambiguous. V lost 7 bases and J lost 0, with 8 bases in between. The germline V gene has CDR1 WSHSY and CDR2 SAAADI. The CDR3 is 13 residues long. The CDR3 here is CASKGISTDTQYF. The CDR3 DNA is TGCGCCAGCAAGGGTATTAGCACAGATACGCAGTATTTT.

This sequence joins TRBV25-1 and TRBJ2-2, with 8 bases that match TRBD1. The V and J ends lost 7 bases and 6 bases, in that order; junction bases with no gene match: 7. This CDR3 is 14 amino acids long. Per germline, CDR1 MGHDK and CDR2 SYGVNS. The CDR3 loop reads CASNDRGLAGELFF. The CDR3 coding sequence is TGTGCCAGCAACGACAGGGGTTTGGCCGGGGAGCTGTTTTTT.

The chain employs TRBV5-4 and TRBJ2-5, with a tentative D call TRBD1 (6 bases). V was trimmed by 2 bases and J by 5 bases, leaving 22 bases between them. Germline loops: CDR1 SGHNT, CDR2 YYREEE (reference sequence). This CDR3 has 17 amino acids. CDR3 in amino acids: CASSFVYGINQGETQYF. The CDR3 coding sequence is TGTGCCAGCAGCTTCGTCTACGGTATCAACCAGGGGGAGACCCAGTACTTC.

The chain has TRBV6-1 and TRBJ1-3; D not certain. Germline V gene sequence: CDR1 MNHNS, CDR2 SASEGT. V lost 3 bases and J 2 bases, leaving 8 bases between the germline ends. This CDR3 comprises 14 residues. DNA of the CDR3: TGTGCCAGCAGTGATGTAAGAGCTGGAAACACCATATATTTT. Amino acid sequence: CASSDVRAGNTIYF.

The sample holds a few counts of this clone. V usage is TRBV5-4 and J usage is TRBJ1-1; D call uncertain. Looked up from germline, CDR1 is SGHNT and CDR2 is YYREEE (reference sequence). The CDR3 runs 11 residues. Trimming removed 9 bases at V and 5 bases at J, with 11 bases between. The CDR3 DNA reads TGTGCCACCGGGCATTATACTGAAGCTTTCTTT. Translated: CATGHYTEAFF.

This clone was observed a few times. The chain links TRBV5-4 to TRBJ2-3; 7 positions agree with TRBD2. Germline lookup yields CDR1 SGHNT and CDR2 YYREEE (reference sequence). J gave up 6 bases and V 4 bases, and 11 bases lay outside the gene matches. This CDR3 comprises 15 residues. The CDR3 protein is CASSPPWEGQDTQYF. DNA of the CDR3: TGTGCCAGCAGCCCCCCGTGGGAGGGCCAGGATACGCAGTATTTT.

The chain combines TRBV28 with TRBJ2-5; no firm D call. V lost 4 bases to trimming and J lost 2 bases, with 17 bases between them. The germline V gene has CDR1 MDHEN and CDR2 SYDVKM. This CDR3 region has 16 residues. CDR3 DNA sequence: TGTGCCAGCAGTTCACCTCGGGCAGCCCGACAAGAGACCCAGTACTTC. It yields the protein CASSSPRAARQETQYF.

The table lists this clone with a count of one. The CDR3 region has the DNA TGTGCCAGCAGGGGGACAGGGTATTTAGCAAATGAGCAGTTCTTC. It translates to CASRGTGYLANEQFF. The rearrangement uses TRBV27 and TRBJ2-1, with 9 bases matching TRBD1. Germline V gene lookup returns CDR1 MNHEY and CDR2 SMNVEV (reference sequence). The CDR3 spans 15 residues. V dropped 6 bases and J dropped 7; count of bases not matched to a gene: 10.

This clone was detected once. CDR3 nucleotide sequence: TGTGCCAGCAGCTTTAATATGGGGAGTACCTACGAGCAGTACTTC. Translated: CASSFNMGSTYEQYF. The genes are TRBV11-2 and TRBJ2-7; a weak D match, TRBD2 (5 bases). The CDR3 runs 15 residues. Germline assignment: CDR1 SGHAT and CDR2 FQNNGV. V was pared by 3 bases and J by 2 bases, with 14 bases between.

This chain joins TRBV10-3 and TRBJ2-7; 7 bases are a match to TRBD1. Germline V gene sequence: CDR1 ENHRY, CDR2 SYGVKD. This CDR3 has 13 residues. The junction had 13 bases not matched to a gene; V was cut back by 10 bases and J by 7 bases. CDR3 DNA sequence: TGTGCCAACTCTCAGGGGGTCCTAGGGGAGCAGTACTTC. Translation: CANSQGVLGEQYF.

The J gene is TRBJ1-4, the V gene TRBV6-5; D remains unclear. The CDR3 is 15 residues long. Trimming removed 8 bases at V and 0 bases at J, with 13 bases between. Germline V gives CDR1 MNHEY, CDR2 SVGAGI. The CDR3 loop reads CASAPGHPTNEKLFF. Written as DNA, the CDR3 is TGTGCCAGCGCGCCCGGGCATCCAACTAATGAAAAACTGTTTTTT.

CDR3 sequence (DNA): TGTGCCAGCACCTATTGGGGGCGGAAGAACACTGAAGCTTTCTTT. Its protein is CASTYWGRKNTEAFF. V and J are TRBV5-6 and TRBJ1-1, with D possibly matching TRBD1 (6 bases). The V gene's germline CDR1 is SGHDT and CDR2 YYEEEE. The ends were cut back, 6 bases at V and 1 base at J, with 16 bases in the middle. The CDR3 is 15 amino acids.

The chain joins TRBV28 to TRBJ2-3; the D call may be TRBD1 or TRBD2 (6 bases each). This CDR3 contains 13 residues. From germline, CDR1 is MDHEN and CDR2 SYDVKM. The V end was cut by 5 bases, the J end by 4 bases, with 10 bases between. The CDR3 here is CASSGGRADTQYF. CDR3 coding DNA: TGTGCCAGCAGTGGGGGGCGGGCAGATACGCAGTATTTT.

The chain employs TRBV27 and TRBJ2-3, with TRBD2 identical over 8 bases. The CDR3 consists of 13 residues. Germline loops: CDR1 MNHEY, CDR2 SMNVEV (reference sequence). V lost 5 bases, J lost 10 bases, and 8 bases stayed unmatched. DNA for the CDR3: TGTGCCAGCAGTCTCATGCCGGGACTAGCGCAGTATTTT. Amino acids: CASSLMPGLAQYF.

This clone was observed once. The rearrangement joins TRBV4-3 to TRBJ2-7; D is uncertain. Germline V gene data show CDR1 as LGHNA and CDR2 as YSLEER. This CDR3 has 14 amino acids. V was cut by 5 bases and J by 0 bases, with 11 bases left in between. The CDR3 spells CASSSGSGSYEQYF. The CDR3 coding sequence is TGCGCCAGCAGCTCCGGGTCCGGCTCCTACGAGCAGTACTTC.

The gene calls are TRBV11-2 and TRBJ2-3; TRBD1 matches at 7 bases. This CDR3 has 14 residues. The germline CDR1 and CDR2 sequences are SGHAT and FQNNGV. V trimming: 5 bases; J trimming: 4 bases; junction bases outside the gene matches: 6. The CDR3, as DNA: TGTGCCAGCAGCCCCGGACAGGTCGCAGATACGCAGTATTTT. Residues: CASSPGQVADTQYF.